Sequencing of this TCR beta chain was carried out in a study of spatial heterogeneity in lung cancer. Overall study: Combinations of a unique TCR and a UMI were tallied in raw reads, and on average each appeared more than ten times. Study observations and caveats: Among blood samples, ubiquitous expanded tumor TCRs appeared more at resection than at follow-up.

Specified time point: sample taken at primary tumor resection. No cell sorting; template was whole RNA from tumor, lung tissue or PBMC. The cohort: approximately 66 early-stage, untreated non-small cell lung cancer patients. In its sample, this clonotype ranks as medium-sized. Antigen specificity is unknown. A library prepared for alpha chains yielded this beta chain as an off-target read; its size is of little meaning. TCR cDNA molecules were tagged individually, and each one carried a unique molecular identifier. TCRdb recomputed calls from the 5' RACE reads with MiXCR, one row per CDR3 protein. The sample includes 9,500 to 12,000 distinct CDR3 sequences, around 6.6% of them seen just once. The receptor's source is a male donor with early-stage non-small cell lung cancer. Sequences were derived from PBMCs, sampled at surgery.

CDR3 nucleotide sequence: TGTGCCAGCAGCTTACAGGGGGTTTATTCACCCCTCCACTTT. Translation: CASSLQGVYSPLHF. The chain is built from TRBV7-9 and TRBJ1-6; 7 nucleotides match TRBD1. The ends lost 2 bases at V and 8 bases at J; junction bases unmatched: 3. The length of the CDR3 is 14 residues. CDR1 and CDR2 from the germline V gene are SEHNR and FQNEAQ (reference sequence).